This T cell receptor (beta chain) was recorded in a study of CD8 T cell repertoires and HIV-1 epitope variants. Overall study context: Each of Twenty-five Gag and Nef epitope peptides stimulated a separate culture. Tested: three Gag epitope families, Nef HW9 and YT9. Enriched T cells were co-cultured with equal numbers of autologous T cell-negative antigen-presenting cells.

Germline loops: CDR1 MNHEY, CDR2 SVGAGI. This CDR3 contains 16 residues. The V end lost 2 bases, the J end lost 1 base, and 14 bases lay between the germline ends. A remark on this clone: Antigen unknown.

The data were produced by immunoSEQ multiplex PCR, yet TCRdb's version contains in-frame clones alone and is incomplete. This repertoire shows thousands of clones, 60% to 65% found once; its top ten account for 40% to 45%. This sequence joins TRBV6-5 and TRBJ2-5; D possibly corresponds to TRBD1 (6 bases). This receptor was identified in a male donor with HIV. Sequencing was done on a sample of cultured CD8+ T cells derived from PBMCs. The CDR3 nucleotides read TGTGCCAGCAGTTACCTGAAAGGGGGAATCCAAGAGACCCAGTACTTC. Translating it yields CASSYLKGGIQETQYF.